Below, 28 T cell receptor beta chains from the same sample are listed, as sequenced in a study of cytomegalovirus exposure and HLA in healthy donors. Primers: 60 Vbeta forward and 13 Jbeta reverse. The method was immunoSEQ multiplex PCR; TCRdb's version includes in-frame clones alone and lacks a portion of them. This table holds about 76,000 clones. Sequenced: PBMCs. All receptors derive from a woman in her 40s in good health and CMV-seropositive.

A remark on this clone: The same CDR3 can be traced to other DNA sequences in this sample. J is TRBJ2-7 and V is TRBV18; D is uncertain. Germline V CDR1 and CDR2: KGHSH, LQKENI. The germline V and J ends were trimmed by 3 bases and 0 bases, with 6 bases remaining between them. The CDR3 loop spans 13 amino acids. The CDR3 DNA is TGTGCCAGCTCACCTCCCAGCTCCTACGAGCAGTACTTC. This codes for CASSPPSSYEQYF.

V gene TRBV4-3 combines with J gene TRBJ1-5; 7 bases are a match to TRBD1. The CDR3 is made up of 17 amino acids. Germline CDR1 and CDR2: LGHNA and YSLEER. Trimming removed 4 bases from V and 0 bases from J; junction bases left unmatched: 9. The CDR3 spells CASSPTTYRGSNQPQHF. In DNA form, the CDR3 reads TGCGCCAGCAGCCCAACTACATACAGGGGTAGCAATCAGCCCCAGCATTTT.

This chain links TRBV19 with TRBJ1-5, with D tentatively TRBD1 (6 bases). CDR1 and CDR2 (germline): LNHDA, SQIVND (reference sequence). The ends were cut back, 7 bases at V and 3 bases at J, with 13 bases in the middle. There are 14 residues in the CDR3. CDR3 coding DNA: TGTGCCAGTACCCACAGGGCTTACAATCAGCCCCAGCATTTT. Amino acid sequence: CASTHRAYNQPQHF.

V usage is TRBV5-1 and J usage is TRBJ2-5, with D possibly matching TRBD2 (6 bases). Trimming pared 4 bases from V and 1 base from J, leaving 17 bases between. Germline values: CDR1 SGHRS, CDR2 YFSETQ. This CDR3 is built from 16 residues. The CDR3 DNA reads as TGCGCCAGCAGCACGGACCCTTTCGGGGGCCAAGAGACCCAGTACTTC. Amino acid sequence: CASSTDPFGGQETQYF.

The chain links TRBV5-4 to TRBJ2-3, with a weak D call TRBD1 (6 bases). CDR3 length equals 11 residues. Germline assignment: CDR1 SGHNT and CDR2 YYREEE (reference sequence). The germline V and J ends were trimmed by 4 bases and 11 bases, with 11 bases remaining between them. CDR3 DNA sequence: TGTGCCAGCAGCCCTGGACAGTTGCAGTATTTT. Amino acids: CASSPGQLQYF.

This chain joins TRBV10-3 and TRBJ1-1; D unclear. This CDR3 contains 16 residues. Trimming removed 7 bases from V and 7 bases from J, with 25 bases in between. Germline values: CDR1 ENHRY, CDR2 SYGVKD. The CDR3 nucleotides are TGTGCCATCACCCCTCGCGAATGGGGAGAACGAGGTGAAGCTTTCTTT. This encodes CAITPREWGERGEAFF.

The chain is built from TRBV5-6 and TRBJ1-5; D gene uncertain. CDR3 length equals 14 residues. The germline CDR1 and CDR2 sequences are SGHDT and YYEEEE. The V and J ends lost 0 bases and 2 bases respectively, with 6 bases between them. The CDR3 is CASSLGGRNQPQHF. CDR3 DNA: TGTGCCAGCAGCTTGGGTGGGCGCAATCAGCCCCAGCATTTT.

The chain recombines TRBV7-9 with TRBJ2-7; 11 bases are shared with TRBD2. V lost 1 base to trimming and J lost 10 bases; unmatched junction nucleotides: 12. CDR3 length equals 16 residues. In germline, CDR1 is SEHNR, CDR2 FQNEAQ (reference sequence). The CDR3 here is CASSLERLAGGQRQYF. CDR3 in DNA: TGTGCCAGCAGCTTAGAAAGGCTAGCGGGGGGCCAGCGACAGTACTTC.

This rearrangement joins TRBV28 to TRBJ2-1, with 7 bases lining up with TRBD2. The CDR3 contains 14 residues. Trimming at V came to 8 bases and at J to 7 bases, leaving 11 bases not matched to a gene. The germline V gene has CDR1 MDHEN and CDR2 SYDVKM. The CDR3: CASRSAGVENEQFF. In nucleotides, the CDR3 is TGTGCCAGCCGCTCGGCGGGAGTAGAGAATGAGCAGTTCTTC.

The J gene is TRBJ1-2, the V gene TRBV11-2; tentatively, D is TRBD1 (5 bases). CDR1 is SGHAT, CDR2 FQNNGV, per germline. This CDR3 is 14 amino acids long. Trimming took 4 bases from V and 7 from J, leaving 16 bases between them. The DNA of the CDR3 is TGTGCCAGCAGCTCCCACCCCAGGGTAGGTGGCTACACCTTC. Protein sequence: CASSSHPRVGGYTF.

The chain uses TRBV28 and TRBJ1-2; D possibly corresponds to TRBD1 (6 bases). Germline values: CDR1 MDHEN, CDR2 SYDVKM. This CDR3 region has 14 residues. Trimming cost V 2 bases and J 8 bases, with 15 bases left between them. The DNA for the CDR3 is TGTGCCAGCAGTTTAATCTTCGGACAGAGGGGCTACACCTTC. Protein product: CASSLIFGQRGYTF.

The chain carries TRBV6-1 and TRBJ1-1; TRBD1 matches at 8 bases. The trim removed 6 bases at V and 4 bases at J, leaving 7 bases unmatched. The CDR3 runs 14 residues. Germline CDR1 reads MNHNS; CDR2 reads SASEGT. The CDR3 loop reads CASSSGGAGTEAFF. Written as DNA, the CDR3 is TGTGCCAGCAGCTCAGGGGGCGCGGGCACTGAAGCTTTCTTT.

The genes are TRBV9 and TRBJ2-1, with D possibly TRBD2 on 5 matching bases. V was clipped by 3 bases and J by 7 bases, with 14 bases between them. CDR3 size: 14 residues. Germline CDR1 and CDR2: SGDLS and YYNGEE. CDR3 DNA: TGTGCCAGCAGCGACATCGGGGATCGGAATGAGCAGTTCTTC. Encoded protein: CASSDIGDRNEQFF.

The CDR3 nucleotides are TGTGCCAGCAGTCCCGACAGGGGGTACGGAAACACCATATATTTT. This codes for CASSPDRGYGNTIYF. V and J are TRBV28 and TRBJ1-3; 9 bases fit TRBD1. Looked up from germline, CDR1 is MDHEN and CDR2 is SYDVKM. Trimming at V came to 5 bases and at J to 4 bases, leaving 6 bases not matched to a gene. The CDR3 sequence is 15 residues long.

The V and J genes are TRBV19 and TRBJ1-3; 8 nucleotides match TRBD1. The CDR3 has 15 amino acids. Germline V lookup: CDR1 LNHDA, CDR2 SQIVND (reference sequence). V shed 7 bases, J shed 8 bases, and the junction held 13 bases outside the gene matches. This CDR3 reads CASITPPDREDTIYF. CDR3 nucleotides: TGTGCCAGTATTACCCCCCCGGACAGGGAGGACACCATATATTTT. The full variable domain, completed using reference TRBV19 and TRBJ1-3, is DGGITQSPKYLFRKEGQNVTLSCEQNLNHDAMYWYRQDPGQGLRLIYYSQIVNDFQKGDIAEGYSVSREKKESFPLTVTSAQKNPTAFYLCASITPPDREDTIYFGEGSWLTVV.

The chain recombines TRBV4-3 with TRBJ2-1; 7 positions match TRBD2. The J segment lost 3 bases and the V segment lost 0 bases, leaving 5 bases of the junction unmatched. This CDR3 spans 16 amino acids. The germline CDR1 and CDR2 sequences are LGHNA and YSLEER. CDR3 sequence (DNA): TGCGCCAGCAGCCAAGATGGACGGGGGGTCTACAATGAGCAGTTCTTC. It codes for CASSQDGRGVYNEQFF.

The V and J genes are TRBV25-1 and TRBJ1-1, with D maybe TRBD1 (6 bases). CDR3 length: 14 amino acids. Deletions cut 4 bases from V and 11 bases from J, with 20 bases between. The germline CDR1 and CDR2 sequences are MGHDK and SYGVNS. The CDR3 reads CASSARGGGNRAFF. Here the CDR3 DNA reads TGTGCCAGCAGTGCTCGGGGGGGCGGGAATAGGGCTTTCTTT.

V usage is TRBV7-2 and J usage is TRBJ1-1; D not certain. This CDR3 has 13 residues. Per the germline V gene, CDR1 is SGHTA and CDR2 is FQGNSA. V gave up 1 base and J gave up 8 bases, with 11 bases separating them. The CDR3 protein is CASSLETSREAFF. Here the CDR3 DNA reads TGTGCCAGCAGCTTAGAAACATCCCGAGAAGCTTTCTTT.

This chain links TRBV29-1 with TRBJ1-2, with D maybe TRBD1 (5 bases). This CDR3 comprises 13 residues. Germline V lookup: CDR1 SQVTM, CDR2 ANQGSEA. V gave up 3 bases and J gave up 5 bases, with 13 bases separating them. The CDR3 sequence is CSVDQGSRYGYTF. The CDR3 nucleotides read TGCAGCGTTGATCAGGGATCCCGGTATGGCTACACCTTC.

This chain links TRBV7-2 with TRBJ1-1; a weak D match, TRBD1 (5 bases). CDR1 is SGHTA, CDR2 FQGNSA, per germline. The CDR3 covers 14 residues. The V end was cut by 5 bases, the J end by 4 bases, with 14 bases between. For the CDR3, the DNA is TGTGCCAGCAGCCTAGACCGGGGACTCACTGAAGCTTTCTTT. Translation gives CASSLDRGLTEAFF.

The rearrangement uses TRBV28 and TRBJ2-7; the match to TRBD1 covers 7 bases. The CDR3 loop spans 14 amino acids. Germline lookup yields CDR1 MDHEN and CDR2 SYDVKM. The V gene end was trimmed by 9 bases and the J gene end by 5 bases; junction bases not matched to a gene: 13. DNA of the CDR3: TGTGCCAGTTTAGACAGGGTTCCTTCCAACGAGCAGTACTTC. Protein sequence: CASLDRVPSNEQYF.

CDR3 sequence: CASSQAADTQYF. The DNA for the CDR3 is TGTGCCAGCAGCCAAGCGGCAGATACGCAGTATTTT. The gene calls are TRBV7-6 and TRBJ2-3; a weak D match, TRBD2 (5 bases). The CDR3 sequence is 12 residues long. Trimming removed 5 bases from V and 4 bases from J, with 7 bases in between. Per germline, CDR1 SGHVS and CDR2 FNYEAQ.

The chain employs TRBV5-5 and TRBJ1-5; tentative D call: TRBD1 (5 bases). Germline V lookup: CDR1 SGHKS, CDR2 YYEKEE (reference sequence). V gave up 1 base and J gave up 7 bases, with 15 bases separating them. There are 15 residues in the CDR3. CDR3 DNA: TGTGCCAGCAGCTTGTCGGCAGGGAACCAACAGCCCCAGCATTTT. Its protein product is CASSLSAGNQQPQHF.

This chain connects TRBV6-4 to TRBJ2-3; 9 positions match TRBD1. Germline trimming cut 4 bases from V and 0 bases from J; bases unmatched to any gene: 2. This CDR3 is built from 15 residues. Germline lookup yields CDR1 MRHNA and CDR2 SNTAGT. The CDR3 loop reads CASSVGTGSTDTQYF. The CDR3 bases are TGTGCCAGCAGTGTCGGGACAGGGAGCACAGATACGCAGTATTTT.

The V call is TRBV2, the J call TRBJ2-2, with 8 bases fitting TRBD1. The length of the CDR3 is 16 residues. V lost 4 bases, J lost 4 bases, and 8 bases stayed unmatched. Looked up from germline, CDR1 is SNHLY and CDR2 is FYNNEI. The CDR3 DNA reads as TGTGCCAGCAGTGCCAGGACAGGGAGGAGCACCGGGGAGCTGTTTTTT. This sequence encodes CASSARTGRSTGELFF.

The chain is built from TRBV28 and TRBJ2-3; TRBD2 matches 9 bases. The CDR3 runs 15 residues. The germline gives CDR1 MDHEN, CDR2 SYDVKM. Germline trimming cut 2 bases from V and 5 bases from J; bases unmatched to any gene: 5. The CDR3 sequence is CASSLAGGGGDTQYF. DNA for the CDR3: TGTGCCAGCAGTTTAGCGGGAGGGGGGGGAGATACGCAGTATTTT.

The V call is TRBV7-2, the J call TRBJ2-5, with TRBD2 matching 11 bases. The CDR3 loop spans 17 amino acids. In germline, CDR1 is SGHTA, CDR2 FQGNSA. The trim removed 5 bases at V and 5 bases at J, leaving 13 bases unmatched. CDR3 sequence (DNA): TGTGCCAGCAGCCAACGGACTAGCGGGCTGACGAGGGAGACCCAGTACTTC. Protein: CASSQRTSGLTRETQYF.

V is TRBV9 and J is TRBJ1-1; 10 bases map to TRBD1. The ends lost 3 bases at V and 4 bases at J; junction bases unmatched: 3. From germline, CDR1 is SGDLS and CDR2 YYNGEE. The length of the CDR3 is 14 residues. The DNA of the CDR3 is TGTGCCAGCAGCGCCCGACAGGGGGCCACTGAAGCTTTCTTT. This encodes CASSARQGATEAFF.